The 6 T cell receptor beta chains below come from one sample, sequenced in a study of CD4 T cells in relation to SARS-CoV-2 and coronaviruses. Their recognized antigens are unknown. Clones were sequenced by immunoSEQ multiplex PCR, and TCRdb holds only the in-frame ones, with some missing. The profile shows 15,000 to 20,000 clones, roughly 80% of them singletons. CD4+ T cells from unexposed donors were obtained before the COVID-19 pandemic (2011-2018). The cells were cultured for 10 days before CD4+ T cells were isolated. Sequencing input: CD4+ T cells from PBMCs, cultured in vitro. These receptors all come from a human donor in good health.

The rearrangement links TRBV7-2 to TRBJ2-3; D uncertain. The CDR3 covers 16 residues. CDR1 is SGHTA and CDR2 is FQGNSA in the germline V gene. V lost 3 bases and J 2 bases, leaving 15 bases between the germline ends. CDR3 amino acids: CASSFGLNGYTDTQYF. DNA for the CDR3: TGTGCCAGCAGCTTTGGGTTGAACGGTTACACAGATACGCAGTATTTT.

This sequence joins TRBV18 and TRBJ2-1, with TRBD2 identical over 10 bases. Losses at the gene ends were 6 bases for V and 7 bases for J; bases not matched to a gene: 9. Germline values: CDR1 KGHSH, CDR2 LQKENI. The CDR3 has 15 residues. The CDR3 spells CASSPGSGRGNEQFF. The CDR3 DNA is TGTGCCAGCTCCCCCGGCAGCGGGAGGGGGAATGAGCAGTTCTTC.

V and J are TRBV7-3 and TRBJ2-1; D is unclear. CDR1 SGHTA and CDR2 FQGTGA come from the germline V gene. The length of the CDR3 is 16 residues. The ends were cut back, 5 bases at V and 1 base at J, with 15 bases in the middle. The CDR3 nucleotides are TGTGCCAGCAGCGCCGCCCTTTCTAGGTCCTACAATGAGCAGTTCTTC. Amino acid sequence: CASSAALSRSYNEQFF.

By share, this clone counts as large. This CDR3 reads CASSFYLRGKDSPLHF. The CDR3 DNA follows: TGTGCCAGCAGCTTTTACCTCAGGGGGAAGGATTCACCCCTCCACTTT. The chain carries TRBV7-2 and TRBJ1-6, with 7 bases aligning to TRBD1. The CDR3 has 16 residues. Germline V gene lookup returns CDR1 SGHTA and CDR2 FQGNSA. The J segment lost 8 bases and the V segment lost 3 bases, leaving 10 bases of the junction unmatched.

This clone was seen a few times. V is TRBV28 and J is TRBJ1-4, with 7 bases lining up with TRBD1. This CDR3 spans 15 amino acids. V trimming: 2 bases; J trimming: 6 bases; junction bases outside the gene matches: 6. Germline V CDR1 and CDR2: MDHEN, SYDVKM. The CDR3 DNA reads TGTGCCAGCAGTTTAGCGAGCAGGGGGGATGAAAAACTGTTTTTT. Protein product: CASSLASRGDEKLFF.

The rearrangement joins TRBV7-2 to TRBJ2-7; either TRBD1 or TRBD2 may fit D (5 bases each). This CDR3 region has 16 residues. V was shortened by 1 base and J by 2 bases, with 15 bases between the two germline ends. Germline CDR1 reads SGHTA; CDR2 reads FQGNSA. DNA for the CDR3: TGTGCCAGCAGCTTAGGTGGCGGGCAGGGTACCTACGAGCAGTACTTC. Encoded protein: CASSLGGGQGTYEQYF. The variable domain in full, completed from reference TRBV7-2 and TRBJ2-7, reads GAGVSQSPSNKVTEKGKDVELRCDPISGHTALYWYRQSLGQGLEFLIYFQGNSAPDKSGLPSDRFSAERTGGSVSTLTIQRTQQEDSAVYLCASSLGGGQGTYEQYFGPGTRLTVT.